Each of the 32 T cell receptor beta chains below was sequenced from the same sample in a study of CD8+ T cells in alopecia areata (dated by TCRdb to 2017 to 2018). The time point label for this specimen denotes: baseline before oral tofacitinib. Preparation of the library involved the immunoSEQ multiplex PCR assay. RNA was extracted from all samples and reverse transcribed into cDNA as template for TCR sequencing. Held by TCRdb, this immuneACCESS table contains in-frame sequences only and omits some clones. Under half of the omission traces to an unresolved V gene where checked; the cause of the rest is unknown. This sample comprises roughly 140,000 clones, approximately 49% of them detected only once. The ten largest clones add up to more than 0.95% of the sample. The material sequenced was CD4+ T cells sorted from blood, taken at week 0. The receptor set was obtained from a human donor with alopecia areata.

To note about this clone: One junction end does not reproduce the germline sequence, and a read error may be involved. CDR3 amino acids: CAGRLAGQEETQYF. Here the CDR3 DNA reads TGTGCCGGCAGGCTAGCGGGGCAGGAAGAGACCCAGTACTTC. The chain joins TRBV7-8 to TRBJ2-5; 9 bases are a match to TRBD2. Germline V gene data show CDR1 as SGHVS and CDR2 as FQNEAQ. The CDR3 loop spans 14 amino acids. The full variable domain, in which reference TRBV7-8 and TRBJ2-5 provide the parts outside the CDR3, is GAGVSQSPRYKVAKRGQDVALRCDPISGHVSLFWYQQALGQGPEFLTYFQNEAQLDKSGLPSDRFFAERPEGSVSTLKIQRTQQEDSAVYLCAGRLAGQEETQYFGPGTRLLVL.

The chain joins TRBV5-4 to TRBJ2-1; no reliable D call. The V end lost 2 bases, the J end lost 4 bases, and 1 base lay between the germline ends. The CDR3 loop spans 11 amino acids. Germline lookup yields CDR1 SGHNT and CDR2 YYREEE (reference sequence). CDR3 coding DNA: TGTGCCAGCAGCTTTTACAATGAGCAGTTCTTC. Amino acid sequence: CASSFYNEQFF.

The chain uses TRBV6-6 and TRBJ1-3; 7 bases fit TRBD1. The ends lost 7 bases at V and 0 bases at J; junction bases unmatched: 0. Per germline, CDR1 MNHNY and CDR2 SVGAGI (reference sequence). This CDR3 comprises 13 residues. CDR3 DNA: TGTGCCAGCACAGGGGGCTCTGGAAACACCATATATTTT. Translated: CASTGGSGNTIYF.

There are a few counts of this clone. In the same sample, other DNA sequences code for this CDR3. V is TRBV30 and J is TRBJ1-5, with a weak D call TRBD1 (6 bases). The CDR3 extends over 14 amino acids. Germline V CDR1 and CDR2: GTSNPN, SVGIG (reference sequence). Trimming removed 0 bases from V and 4 bases from J, with 10 bases in between. The CDR3 reads CAWSVQGRNQPQHF. The DNA of the CDR3 is TGTGCCTGGAGTGTACAGGGACGGAATCAGCCCCAGCATTTT.

This clone was seen a handful of times. The V and J genes are TRBV5-1 and TRBJ2-6, with 8 bases that match TRBD1. The CDR3 covers 16 residues. Germline trimming cut 4 bases from V and 13 bases from J; bases unmatched to any gene: 16. Germline V gives CDR1 SGHRS, CDR2 YFSETQ. CDR3 nucleotides: TGCGCCAGCAGCACCGAGGTCGTCGGGACAGGTGCGGTCCTGACTTTC. It encodes CASSTEVVGTGAVLTF.

The V call is TRBV9, the J call TRBJ2-7, with D perhaps assigned TRBD1 or TRBD2 (7 bases each). CDR1 and CDR2 from the germline V gene are SGDLS and YYNGEE. The CDR3 sequence is 18 residues long. V gave up 0 bases and J gave up 1 base, with 20 bases separating them. Written as DNA, the CDR3 is TGTGCCAGCAGCGTAGGGGCGGGGGACAGCGCTACTTCCTACGAGCAGTACTTC. Translating gives CASSVGAGDSATSYEQYF.

This clone showed up many times. The gene calls are TRBV4-1 and TRBJ1-5; maybe TRBD1 (5 bases). Germline V gives CDR1 MGHRA, CDR2 YSYEKL. With 4 bases removed from V and 0 bases from J, the gap between germline ends came to 10 bases. The CDR3 spans 15 residues. The CDR3: CASSLTDNSNQPQHF. CDR3 bases: TGCGCCAGCAGCCTGACAGATAATAGCAATCAGCCCCAGCATTTT.

V usage is TRBV4-1 and J usage is TRBJ2-7, with D tentatively TRBD2 (6 bases). Trimming took off 2 bases at V and 5 bases at J, with 13 bases between the two ends. The CDR3 has 14 residues. Germline CDR1 reads MGHRA; CDR2 reads YSYEKL. CDR3 in amino acids: CASSQQGRRNEQYF. CDR3 in DNA: TGCGCCAGCAGCCAACAAGGGAGGAGAAACGAGCAGTACTTC.

There are many counts of this clone. The chain has TRBV6-4 and TRBJ2-1; 7 bases align to TRBD2. The CDR3 runs to 13 residues. Germline V gene data show CDR1 as MRHNA and CDR2 as SNTAGT. V was clipped by 0 bases and J by 10 bases; unmatched bases: 3. CDR3 sequence: CASSDSWGGEQFF. The CDR3 region has the DNA TGTGCCAGCAGTGACTCTTGGGGAGGGGAGCAGTTCTTC.

The chain recombines TRBV18 with TRBJ1-5; D might be TRBD1 (5 bases). This CDR3 is built from 15 residues. V lost 0 bases and J lost 1, with 7 bases in between. CDR1 is KGHSH, CDR2 LQKENI, per germline. CDR3 region: CASSPPGESNQPQHF. DNA of the CDR3: TGTGCCAGCTCACCACCGGGGGAGAGCAATCAGCCCCAGCATTTT.

This chain connects TRBV11-2 to TRBJ2-1; D remains unclear. Germline V CDR1 and CDR2: SGHAT, FQNNGV. V was pared by 0 bases and J by 4 bases, with 7 bases between. The CDR3 length is 14 residues. CDR3 region: CASSLDGEYNEQFF. The DNA of the CDR3 is TGTGCCAGCAGCTTAGATGGAGAATACAATGAGCAGTTCTTC.

In this sample, this clone turned up a few times. CDR3 in amino acids: CASSLGDFTDTQYF. The DNA of the CDR3 is TGTGCCAGCAGCTTGGGGGATTTCACAGATACGCAGTATTTT. The chain is built from TRBV5-4 and TRBJ2-3; D is uncertain. Germline V gene lookup returns CDR1 SGHNT and CDR2 YYREEE (reference sequence). The ends were cut back, 0 bases at V and 2 bases at J, with 7 bases in the middle. The CDR3 loop spans 14 amino acids.

This chain connects TRBV6-6 to TRBJ2-3; 7 positions agree with TRBD2. CDR1 and CDR2 from the germline V gene are MNHNY and SVGAGI (reference sequence). V lost 7 bases and J lost 5; bases outside the gene matches: 12. CDR3 size: 15 residues. The DNA for the CDR3 is TGTGCCAGCAACTTAGCGGGTTCTCACGGAGATACGCAGTATTTT. It yields the protein CASNLAGSHGDTQYF.

This clone was picked up a small number of times. This chain connects TRBV27 to TRBJ1-1; TRBD1 might be the D (6 bases). CDR1 and CDR2 (germline): MNHEY, SMNVEV (reference sequence). This CDR3 region has 13 residues. V lost 6 bases to trimming and J lost 4 bases, with 12 bases between them. CDR3 sequence: CASRPQGTTEAFF. CDR3 nucleotides: TGTGCCAGCAGGCCACAGGGAACCACTGAAGCTTTCTTT.

As DNA, the CDR3 is TGTGCCAGCAGTTACCAACCAGAGGGAGAGACCCAGTACTTC. Amino acid sequence: CASSYQPEGETQYF. The chain uses TRBV6-5 and TRBJ2-5; tentative D call: TRBD2 (5 bases). The CDR3 loop spans 14 amino acids. The germline V gene encodes CDR1 MNHEY and CDR2 SVGAGI. Trimming left V 2 bases short and J 4 bases short, with 11 bases between.

This sequence joins TRBV7-2 and TRBJ2-5, with a possible D match to TRBD2 (6 bases). V was clipped by 5 bases and J by 1 base, with 14 bases between them. CDR1 and CDR2 from the germline V gene are SGHTA and FQGNSA. This CDR3 has 15 amino acids. The CDR3 DNA follows: TGTGCCAGCAGCCCGAGCCTAGCGCGCCAAGAGACCCAGTACTTC. Amino acid sequence: CASSPSLARQETQYF.

V gene TRBV29-1 combines with J gene TRBJ2-1, with unresolved D. With 4 bases removed from V and 2 bases from J, the gap between germline ends came to 6 bases. The CDR3 consists of 12 residues. CDR1 and CDR2 (germline): SQVTM, ANQGSEA. The CDR3 bases are TGCAGCGTTGTAGGACCCTACAATGAGCAGTTCTTC. Its translation is CSVVGPYNEQFF.

The V call is TRBV7-6, the J call TRBJ2-4; D call uncertain. Germline V CDR1 and CDR2: SGHVS, FNYEAQ. The CDR3 is 13 residues long. The V end lost 1 base, the J end lost 8 bases, and 9 bases lay between the germline ends. CDR3 in amino acids: CASSLEVWDIQYF. The CDR3 region has the DNA TGTGCCAGCAGCTTAGAGGTTTGGGACATTCAGTACTTC. Variable domain in full (rest from reference TRBV7-6 and TRBJ2-4): GAGVSQSPRYKVTKRGQDVALRCDPISGHVSLYWYRQALGQGPEFLTYFNYEAQQDKSGLPNDRFSAERPEGSISTLTIQRTEQRDSAMYRCASSLEVWDIQYFGAGTRLSVL.

The V gene is TRBV7-6, the J gene TRBJ2-1, with 11 nucleotides matching TRBD2. The CDR3 is 15 amino acids. The V segment lost 5 bases and the J segment 7 bases; nucleotides outside the gene matches: 7. Germline V gene lookup returns CDR1 SGHVS and CDR2 FNYEAQ. DNA for the CDR3: TGTGCCAGCAGCCCAGCTAGCGGGAGGAGGAATGAGCAGTTCTTC. It yields the protein CASSPASGRRNEQFF.

The rearrangement joins TRBV5-1 to TRBJ1-1; D is unclear. Deletions cut 1 base from V and 6 bases from J, with 7 bases between. This CDR3 spans 12 amino acids. Germline-derived CDR1 and CDR2 are SGHRS and YFSETQ. CDR3 sequence reads: CASSLPSAEAFF. CDR3 sequence (DNA): TGCGCCAGCAGCTTGCCTAGCGCTGAAGCTTTCTTT.

This chain links TRBV7-6 with TRBJ2-1; the match to TRBD2 covers 9 bases. The junction had 1 base not matched to a gene; V was cut back by 1 base and J by 3 bases. The CDR3 consists of 15 residues. In germline, CDR1 is SGHVS, CDR2 FNYEAQ. For the CDR3, the DNA is TGTGCCAGCAGCTTAGATAGCGGGAGCTACAATGAGCAGTTCTTC. Amino acid sequence: CASSLDSGSYNEQFF.

The genes are TRBV5-4 and TRBJ2-1; tentatively, D is TRBD1 (7 bases). The V and J ends lost 4 bases and 10 bases respectively, with 21 bases between them. This CDR3 has 15 amino acids. The germline V gene has CDR1 SGHNT and CDR2 YYREEE (reference sequence). CDR3 nucleotide sequence: TGTGCCAGCAGCCCGGGGGAAGGACAGGTTAAGGAGCAGTTCTTC. Protein sequence: CASSPGEGQVKEQFF.

In its sample, this clone was seen a few times. V and J are TRBV5-4 and TRBJ2-1; TRBD2 aligns across 11 bases. Germline V gives CDR1 SGHNT, CDR2 YYREEE (reference sequence). J was trimmed by 4 bases and V by 0 bases; bases with no gene match: 6. The CDR3 has 17 residues. This chain's CDR3 is CASSLGGLAELYNEQFF. CDR3 nucleotide sequence: TGTGCCAGCAGCTTGGGGGGACTAGCGGAACTATACAATGAGCAGTTCTTC.

V gene TRBV9 combines with J gene TRBJ2-1; 7 bases line up with TRBD2. The CDR3 consists of 15 residues. With V trimmed by 4 bases and J by 8 bases, 12 bases remained unmatched. The germline gives CDR1 SGDLS, CDR2 YYNGEE. The CDR3 here is CASSPAGVKGDEQFF. The CDR3, as DNA: TGTGCCAGCAGCCCCGCGGGAGTCAAGGGCGATGAGCAGTTCTTC.

DNA for the CDR3: TGTGCCTGGAGTGTTGGAATAGCGATACAGTACGAGCAGTACTTC. This gives the protein CAWSVGIAIQYEQYF. This rearrangement joins TRBV30 to TRBJ2-7; tentative D call: TRBD2 (5 bases). The CDR3 consists of 15 residues. Trimming took off 0 bases at V and 4 bases at J, with 16 bases between the two ends. Per the germline V gene, CDR1 is GTSNPN and CDR2 is SVGIG (reference sequence).

The genes are TRBV30 and TRBJ1-1, with D unresolved. The ends were cut back, 0 bases at V and 1 base at J, with 6 bases in the middle. From germline, CDR1 is GTSNPN and CDR2 SVGIG (reference sequence). The length of the CDR3 is 13 residues. The CDR3 loop reads CAWSVLENTEAFF. The CDR3 DNA is TGTGCCTGGAGTGTACTGGAGAACACTGAAGCTTTCTTT.

V usage is TRBV30 and J usage is TRBJ2-2, with TRBD2 matching 14 bases. Per the germline V gene, CDR1 is GTSNPN and CDR2 is SVGIG (reference sequence). CDR3 size: 18 residues. V dropped 0 bases and J dropped 6; count of bases not matched to a gene: 9. CDR3 DNA sequence: TGTGCCTGGAGTGTAACGCGGACTAGCGGGAGGTGGGCCGGGGAGCTGTTTTTT. Its protein is CAWSVTRTSGRWAGELFF.

The chain recombines TRBV20-1 with TRBJ2-5, with no clear D. The ends were cut back, 2 bases at V and 7 bases at J, with 8 bases in the middle. The CDR3 is 11 residues long. The germline V gene has CDR1 DFQATT and CDR2 SNEGSKA (reference sequence). CDR3 sequence reads: CSARLGATQYF. The CDR3 DNA is TGCAGTGCTAGATTGGGTGCGACCCAGTACTTC.

For this clone: The sample has other DNA sequences that encode this CDR3 too. V usage is TRBV29-1 and J usage is TRBJ2-7, with D hard to call. The CDR3 is made up of 11 amino acids. Trimming removed 4 bases from V and 1 base from J, with 5 bases in between. Germline V gene data show CDR1 as SQVTM and CDR2 as ANQGSEA. CDR3 nucleotide sequence: TGCAGCGTTGTGGGGTCCTACGAGCAGTACTTC. Amino acid sequence: CSVVGSYEQYF.

This clone was observed at least ten times. The chain uses TRBV10-3 and TRBJ2-3; possibly TRBD1 or TRBD2 for D (5 bases each). This CDR3 is built from 14 residues. Trimming removed 6 bases at V and 2 bases at J, with 12 bases between. Germline V gene lookup returns CDR1 ENHRY and CDR2 SYGVKD. CDR3 in DNA: TGTGCCATCAGCGGGACCCAGCTCACAGATACGCAGTATTTT. Amino acids: CAISGTQLTDTQYF.

This clone came up a few times. The chain links TRBV6-6 to TRBJ2-3; a possible D gene is TRBD2 (6 bases). Deletions cut 11 bases from V and 6 bases from J, with 21 bases between. CDR3 length equals 14 residues. CDR1 is MNHNY, CDR2 SVGAGI, per germline (reference sequence). CDR3 nucleotide sequence: TGTGCCGCAGCGCGGGGCGCCACGCCGGATACGCAGTATTTT. It specifies CAAARGATPDTQYF.

The chain recombines TRBV29-1 with TRBJ1-1; D is possibly TRBD1 (6 bases). Trimming stripped 7 bases from V and 1 base from J, with 13 bases between. CDR3 size: 13 residues. CDR1 and CDR2 (germline): SQVTM, ANQGSEA. CDR3 bases: TGCAGCGCTATGACAGGTCCGAACACTGAAGCTTTCTTT. Protein product: CSAMTGPNTEAFF.